These 9 T cell receptor beta chains came from one sample sequenced in a study of cytomegalovirus exposure and HLA in healthy donors. Assay used: immunoSEQ multiplex PCR; TCRdb lists only in-frame clones, some missing. The sample contains over 250,000 clones, 65% to 90% of which appear only once. The material sequenced was PBMCs. The receptor source for this set is a woman under 30 in good health and CMV-seronegative.

CDR3 nucleotides: TGCGCCAGCAGACCACAGGGGGCGTTAACAGATACGCAGTATTTT. Protein: CASRPQGALTDTQYF. The chain has TRBV5-1 and TRBJ2-3, with 9 bases fitting TRBD1. The CDR3 covers 15 residues. The germline V gene encodes CDR1 SGHRS and CDR2 YFSETQ. V was clipped by 5 bases and J by 3 bases; unmatched bases: 7.

The chain is built from TRBV19 and TRBJ1-1; no clear D. V gave up 3 bases and J gave up 5 bases, with 10 bases separating them. In germline, CDR1 is LNHDA, CDR2 SQIVND (reference sequence). CDR3 length equals 13 residues. The CDR3 reads CASSINRGTEAFF. The CDR3 nucleotides are TGTGCCAGTAGTATCAATCGGGGAACTGAAGCTTTCTTT.

This chain links TRBV7-9 with TRBJ2-7, with D perhaps TRBD2 (6 bases). The CDR3 is made up of 13 amino acids. Germline lookup yields CDR1 SEHNR and CDR2 FQNEAQ (reference sequence). V shed 5 bases and J shed 2 bases, with 10 bases lying between them. CDR3 residues: CASSPGLTYEQYF. The CDR3 DNA reads TGTGCCAGCAGCCCGGGACTCACCTACGAGCAGTACTTC.

The CDR3 DNA reads TGTGCCTGGAGTGCAACGACCACAGGGGCTAACTATGGCTACACCTTC. It specifies CAWSATTTGANYGYTF. V is TRBV30 and J is TRBJ1-2; TRBD1 aligns across 7 bases. Germline CDR1 reads GTSNPN; CDR2 reads SVGIG (reference sequence). This CDR3 is 16 amino acids long. V lost 1 base to trimming and J lost 0 bases; unmatched junction nucleotides: 8.

This chain connects TRBV4-1 to TRBJ2-4; TRBD2 matches at 12 bases. This CDR3 contains 18 residues. J lost 7 bases, V lost 5 bases, and 15 bases had no gene match. Germline V lookup: CDR1 MGHRA, CDR2 YSYEKL. CDR3 DNA sequence: TGCGCCAGCAGCGCACGACTGACTAGCGGGGGCCCCGGGAACATTCAGTACTTC. Translation gives CASSARLTSGGPGNIQYF.

The rearrangement links TRBV6-1 to TRBJ2-1; TRBD2 aligns across 13 bases. CDR3 length: 14 residues. V lost 7 bases, J lost 5 bases, and 2 bases stayed unmatched. Per germline, CDR1 MNHNS and CDR2 SASEGT. CDR3 sequence reads: CASTGTSGNNEQFF. In nucleotides, the CDR3 is TGTGCCAGCACAGGGACTAGCGGGAACAATGAGCAGTTCTTC.

The CDR3 is CASSLTGSGYTF. CDR3 in DNA: TGTGCCAGCAGCTTGACAGGGTCTGGCTACACCTTC. The rearrangement links TRBV7-9 to TRBJ1-2, with 7 bases that match TRBD1. The CDR3 runs 12 residues. CDR1 is SEHNR, CDR2 FQNEAQ, per germline (reference sequence). Trimming removed 3 bases from V and 7 bases from J; junction bases left unmatched: 2.

The chain joins TRBV28 to TRBJ2-2, with D possibly TRBD1 on 6 matching bases. Germline V CDR1 and CDR2: MDHEN, SYDVKM. The CDR3 runs to 19 residues. V dropped 0 bases and J dropped 2 bases, with 19 bases sitting between them. The CDR3 DNA follows: TGTGCCAGCAGTTTATGGGGGGCGGACGGGACCGATAACACCGGGGAGCTGTTTTTT. It encodes CASSLWGADGTDNTGELFF.

The V and J genes are TRBV14 and TRBJ1-1; 7 positions match TRBD1. V was pared by 0 bases and J by 5 bases, with 9 bases of the junction left unmatched. The CDR3 is 16 amino acids. CDR1 SGHDN and CDR2 FVKESK come from the germline V gene. The CDR3 DNA is TGTGCCAGCAGCCAAGACTGGACAGGACCAATGACTGAAGCTTTCTTT. As protein: CASSQDWTGPMTEAFF. The whole variable domain, remainder taken from reference TRBV14 and TRBJ1-1, is EAGVTQFPSHSVIEKGQTVTLRCDPISGHDNLYWYRRVMGKEIKFLLHFVKESKQDESGMPNNRFLAERTGGTYSTLKVQPAELEDSGVYFCASSQDWTGPMTEAFFGQGTRLTVV.